This record looks at one T cell receptor beta chain sequence and its context. This clone was counted only a few times. Its binding antigen is unknown. Nothing much larger sits one base from this clone, and base qualities are not available. Collaborating institutions collected whole blood in K2EDTA tubes following their own protocols. For TCRbeta analysis, collaborator samples were shipped as frozen whole blood, as isolated PBMCs, or as DNA extracted from either sample type. These data come from a study of blood T cell repertoires in COVID-19 (dated by TCRdb to the early 2020s). Background for the entire study: The collaborator samples originated in the United States, Italy and Spain and spanned the acute and convalescent phases of COVID-19. The prospective study material was composed of cDNA or gDNA derived from T cells, B-cell-depleted T cells, or PBMCs. Subjects who had been exposed to COVID-19, were actively infected with it, or had recovered from it provided the deeply sampled blood TCRbeta repertoires that made up the dataset. The repertoires were made available in a free public database intended to serve as a resource for research on the immune response to SARS-CoV-2. The samples were drawn from the first 160 participants of the ongoing ImmuneRACE study and from more than 1,000 subjects provided by 6 global collaborators. The sample metadata nearly always contained a de-identified subject ID, COVID-19 status, age in years and sex. Where available, HLA class I and class II types were taken from metadata supplied by the sample provider and were not determined by assay-based typing.

In the germline V gene, CDR1 corresponds to LGHNA and CDR2 to YNFKEQ. The CDR3 starts with the cysteine, ends with the phenylalanine, and has 15 residues. The kept DNA is CDR3 alone, 45 bases in frame from the first base. The junction carries 8 bases between V and J, which are trimmed by 1 base and 4 bases respectively. TCRbeta CDR3 regions were amplified from genomic DNA using the immunoSEQ Assay, a bias-controlled multiplex PCR. On the study's bioinformatics: The number of nucleated cells in each sample was estimated by amplification of reference gene primers within the assay. Sequence reads were collapsed and filtered to measure the absolute abundance of every unique TCRbeta CDR3 rearrangement. For each sample, productive Simpson clonality was calculated by taking the square root of Simpson's diversity index across productive rearrangements. Drawn from immuneACCESS, this table holds only the in-frame rearrangements with V and J called that TCRdb kept. Clones are partly lost; checked studies trace under half to an unresolved V gene and leave the rest unexplained. The V and J calls and clone size come from that table; D and trimming were worked out from the DNA. This sample holds about 30,000 clones; roughly 84% were observed only once. The ten largest clonotypes hold almost 25% of the sample.

What the authors observed across the whole study: The amount of clinical and demographic metadata varied by source and participant and was provided uncurated.

Here the chain combines TRBV4-2 and TRBJ2-6; the D gene identity is not certain. The sequence derives from a human donor in a cohort sampled during active COVID-19. The sample was peripheral blood. The CDR3 reads CASSQVRSGANVLTF. The nucleotides are TGTGCCAGCAGCCAAGTTAGATCGGGGGCCAACGTCCTGACTTTC.